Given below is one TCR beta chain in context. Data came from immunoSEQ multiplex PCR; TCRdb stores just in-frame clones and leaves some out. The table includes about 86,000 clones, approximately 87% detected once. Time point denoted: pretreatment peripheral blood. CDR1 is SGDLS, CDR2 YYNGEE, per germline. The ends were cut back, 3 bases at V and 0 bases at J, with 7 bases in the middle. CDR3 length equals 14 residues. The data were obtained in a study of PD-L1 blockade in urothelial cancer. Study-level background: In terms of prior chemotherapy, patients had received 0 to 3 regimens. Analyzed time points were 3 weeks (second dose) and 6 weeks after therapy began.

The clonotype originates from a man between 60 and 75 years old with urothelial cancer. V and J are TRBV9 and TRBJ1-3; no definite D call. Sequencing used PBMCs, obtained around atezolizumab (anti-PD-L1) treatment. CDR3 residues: CASSDLYSGNTIYF. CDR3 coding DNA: TGTGCCAGCAGCGACCTCTACTCTGGAAACACCATATATTTT.